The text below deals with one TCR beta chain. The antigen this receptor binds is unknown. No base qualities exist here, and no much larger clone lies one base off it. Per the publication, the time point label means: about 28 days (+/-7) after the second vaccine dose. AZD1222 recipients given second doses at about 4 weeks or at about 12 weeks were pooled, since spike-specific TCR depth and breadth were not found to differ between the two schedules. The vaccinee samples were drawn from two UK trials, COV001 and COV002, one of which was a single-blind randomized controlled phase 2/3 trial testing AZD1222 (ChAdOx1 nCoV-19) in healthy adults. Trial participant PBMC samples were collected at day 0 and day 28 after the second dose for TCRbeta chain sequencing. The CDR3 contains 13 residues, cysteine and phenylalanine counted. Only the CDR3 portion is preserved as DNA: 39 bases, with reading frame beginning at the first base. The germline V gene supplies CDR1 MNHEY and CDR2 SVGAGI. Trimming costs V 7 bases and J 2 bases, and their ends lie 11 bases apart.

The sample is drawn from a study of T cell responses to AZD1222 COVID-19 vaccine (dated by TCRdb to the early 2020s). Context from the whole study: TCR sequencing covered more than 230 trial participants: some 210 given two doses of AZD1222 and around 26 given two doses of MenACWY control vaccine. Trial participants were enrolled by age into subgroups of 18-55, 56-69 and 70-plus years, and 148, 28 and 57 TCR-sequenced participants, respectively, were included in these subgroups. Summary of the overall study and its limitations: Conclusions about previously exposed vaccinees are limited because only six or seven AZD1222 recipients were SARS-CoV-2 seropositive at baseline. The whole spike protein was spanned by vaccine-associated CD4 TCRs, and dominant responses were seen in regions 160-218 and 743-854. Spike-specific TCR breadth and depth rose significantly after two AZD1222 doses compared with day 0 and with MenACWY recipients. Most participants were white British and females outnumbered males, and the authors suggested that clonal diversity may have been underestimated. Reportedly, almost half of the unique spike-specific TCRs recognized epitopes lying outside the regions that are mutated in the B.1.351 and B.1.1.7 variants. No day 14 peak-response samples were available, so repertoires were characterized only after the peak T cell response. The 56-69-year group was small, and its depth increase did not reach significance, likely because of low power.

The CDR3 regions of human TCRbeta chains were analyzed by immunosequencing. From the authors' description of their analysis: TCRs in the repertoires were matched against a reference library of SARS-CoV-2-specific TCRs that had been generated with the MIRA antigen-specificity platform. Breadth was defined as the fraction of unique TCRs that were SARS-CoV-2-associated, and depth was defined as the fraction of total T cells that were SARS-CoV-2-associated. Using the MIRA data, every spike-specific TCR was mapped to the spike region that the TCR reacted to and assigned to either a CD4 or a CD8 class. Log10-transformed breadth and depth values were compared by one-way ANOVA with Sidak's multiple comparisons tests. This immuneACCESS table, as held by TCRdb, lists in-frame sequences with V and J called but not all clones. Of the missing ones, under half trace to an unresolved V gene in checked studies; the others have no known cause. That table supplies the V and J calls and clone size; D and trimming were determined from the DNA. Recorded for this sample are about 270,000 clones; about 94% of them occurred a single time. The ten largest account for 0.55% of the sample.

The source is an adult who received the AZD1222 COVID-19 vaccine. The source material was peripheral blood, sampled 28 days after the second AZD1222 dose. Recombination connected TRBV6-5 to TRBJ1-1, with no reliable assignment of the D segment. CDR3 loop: CASTNTDNTEAFF. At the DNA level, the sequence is TGTGCCAGCACCAACACAGACAACACTGAAGCTTTCTTT.